This record looks at one T cell receptor (beta chain) sequence and its context. Other DNA sequences in the same sample also yield this CDR3. This record belongs to a study of shared clonotypes between healthy human individuals. Across the whole study: A donor's plate count was three for CD4 naive and three for CD4 memory; CD8 naive had two and CD8 memory one.

Donors were healthy HIV-negative adults without recently reported acute infections or vaccinations. Original processing methods: ImmunoSEQ supplied junction-only sequences lacking quality scores, so filtering was different. TCRdb's copy holds only in-frame clones and misses some; the assay was immunoSEQ multiplex PCR. That table is the source of V, J and clone size, and D and trimming were worked out from the DNA. Among some 2.1 million clones listed, approximately 95% were seen once. The sample consisted of naive CD4+ T cells sorted from blood. Subset of the sample: CD45RA+ positively selected. This TCR was recovered from a man aged 18-30 years in good health.

The CDR3 bases are TGTGCCAGCAGCGTGGCAGGGGAATCACCCCTCCACTTT. Amino acid sequence: CASSVAGESPLHF. The rearrangement joins TRBV9 to TRBJ1-6, with TRBD1 as a possible D gene (6 bases). Deletions cut 2 bases from V and 10 bases from J, with 10 bases between. The germline V gene has CDR1 SGDLS and CDR2 YYNGEE. This CDR3 contains 13 residues.